The source of this T cell receptor beta chain is a study of blood T cells in healthy people across ages (dated by TCRdb to about 2015). A note on the overall study: In model experiments, roughly one uniquely barcoded TCR beta cDNA molecule per two T cells was captured by template switching. To avoid experimental bias, donors of different ages were distributed randomly across sequencing lanes. Age-related changes in TCR beta repertoire diversity were measured in the study by deep sequencing normalized with unique cDNA molecular identifiers. The donors were divided into four age groups: young (average approximately 15 years), middle-aged (about 39), aged (about 60) and long-lived (approximately 74). Using the same blood draw, the study looked at two additional independent replicas of 1 million unique cDNA reads for two donors, one aged 18 to 30 and the other aged 80 or older. On the study overall, not on this receptor specifically: Observed TCR beta diversity per million T cells fell roughly linearly with age, and a significant reduction was already apparent by age roughly 40. Because the CMV infection status of the donors was unknown, age-related changes in expanded clonotypes may potentially have been confounded. Compared with the aged group, the long-lived group had more naive CD4+ T cells, fewer expanded clones and increased TCR diversity, a pattern suggesting age selection. Estimates of total diversity based on one million sequenced T cells were considered lower bounds and underestimates. Because profiling used bulk unsorted PBMCs, naive and antigen-experienced compartments could not be compared conclusively. There was a strong correlation between observed TCR beta diversity and the percentage of naive T cells measured by flow cytometry.

Trimming takes 3 bases from V and 2 bases from J, and the germline ends sit 12 bases apart. The CDR3 sequence holds 15 residues, the cysteine and phenylalanine included. Of all the DNA, just the CDR3 is kept, 45 bases in frame from base 1. Via the germline V gene, CDR1 is MGHRA and CDR2 YSYEKL. Donors were 30 to 45 systemically healthy Caucasian individuals from Russia aged roughly 6 to 100 years. Each donor gave ten milliliters of peripheral blood, drawn into EDTA-treated Vacutainer tubes. Ficoll-Paque density-gradient centrifugation was used to isolate PBMCs, with at least 6 million per sample. Trizol reagent was used to extract total RNA from PBMCs, with at least 6 micrograms per sample. For every donor, an aliquot of PBMCs went through flow cytometry to measure the percentages of naive CD45RAhigh/CD27high T cells. This clonotype has a count of ten or more. Its cognate antigen has yet to be identified. Base quality data are lacking; no much larger clone is found one base away.

The library was obtained by 5' RACE. Sequencing was carried out with an Illumina HiSeq 2500. A second roughly 7 to 11 cycle PCR used a sample-barcoded 5' primer and a J-beta primer mix. A template-switch 5' adaptor carrying 12 random nucleotides introduced a unique molecular identifier onto each TCR beta cDNA molecule. Each sample yielded at least 2.5 million CDR3-containing paired-end reads. First-strand cDNA synthesis was performed from all RNA using the Mint cDNA synthesis kit, with priming by a TRBC-specific oligonucleotide. Following uracil-DNA glycosylase treatment, a first 18-cycle PCR with universal primers M1SS and BC2_uni_R was performed on all cDNA. Per the authors' processing: For normalization, 1 million high-quality reads were randomly selected from each sample, with every read carrying a distinct molecular identifier. Instead of being binned into consensus sequences, reads with shared molecular identifiers were discarded. MiTCR, run with a Q25 quality threshold and the strictest error-elimination algorithm, handled CDR3 identification, clonotype clustering and error correction. Lower-bound total TCR beta diversity was estimated with a nonparametric unseen species model using Euler transformation. TCRdb trimmed the raw reads at Q25, called clones with MiXCR and kept productive beta chains. A single entry per CDR3 protein holds the most common genes and DNA from its merged rows. TCRdb's processing, not the study's, gives the V and J calls here. Present in this sample are 650,000 to 700,000 distinct CDR3 sequences, roughly 30% of which were seen just once. 15% of the sample is taken by the ten largest.

The receptor's source is a woman older than 75 in good health. Donor details come from another sample of the same person, matched by shared clones. The material sequenced was blood. The sequence joins TRBV4-1 to TRBJ2-3, and perhaps TRBD2 as D gene, on 5 matching bases. In nucleotide form, the sequence is TGCGCCAGCAGCCAGGCAGGACTCAACACAGATACGCAGTATTTT. This sequence encodes CASSQAGLNTDTQYF.